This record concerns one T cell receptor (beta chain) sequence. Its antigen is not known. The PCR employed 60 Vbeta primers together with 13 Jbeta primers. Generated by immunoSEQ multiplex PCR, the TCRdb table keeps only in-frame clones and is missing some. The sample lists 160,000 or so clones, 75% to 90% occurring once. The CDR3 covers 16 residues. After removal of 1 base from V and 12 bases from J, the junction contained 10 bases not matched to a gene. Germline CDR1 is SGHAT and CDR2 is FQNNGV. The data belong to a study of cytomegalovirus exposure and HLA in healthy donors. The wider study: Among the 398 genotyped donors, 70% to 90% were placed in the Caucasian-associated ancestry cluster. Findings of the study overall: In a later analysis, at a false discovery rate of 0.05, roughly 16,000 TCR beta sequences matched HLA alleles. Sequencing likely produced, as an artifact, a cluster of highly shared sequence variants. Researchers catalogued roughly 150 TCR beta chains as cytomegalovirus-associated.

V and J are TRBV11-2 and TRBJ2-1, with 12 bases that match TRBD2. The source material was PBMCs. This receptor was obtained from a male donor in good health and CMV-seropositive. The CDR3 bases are TGTGCCAGCAGCTTAGGGACTGGACTAGCGGGGCGTGGGCAGTTCTTC. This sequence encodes CASSLGTGLAGRGQFF.